This T cell receptor beta chain is from a study of shared clonotypes between healthy human individuals. Assay used: immunoSEQ multiplex PCR; TCRdb lists only in-frame clones, some missing. Here the sample spans some 2.1 million clones, 90% to 95% being singletons. What was sequenced was naive CD4+ T cells sorted from blood. Subset meaning: CD45RA+ positively selected. The origin of this receptor is a man younger than 35 in good health.

This CDR3 is CASSPLGTGANSPLHF. DNA for the CDR3: TGTGCCAGCTCACCACTTGGGACAGGGGCCAATTCACCCCTCCACTTT. V usage is TRBV18 and J usage is TRBJ1-6; TRBD1 matches 10 bases. The V gene end was trimmed by 1 base and the J gene end by 7 bases; junction bases not matched to a gene: 4. Germline V gene lookup returns CDR1 KGHSH and CDR2 LQKENI. The CDR3 consists of 16 residues.